This T cell receptor (beta chain) was retrieved from a study of shared clonotypes between healthy human individuals. Trimming removed 3 bases at V and 8 bases at J, with 5 bases between. Per the germline V gene, CDR1 is MNHEY and CDR2 is SMNVEV (reference sequence). The CDR3 covers 11 residues. Deep was the level at which the assay was run. Sorted-subset replicate PCRs used 150 to 200 ng of genomic DNA. This amount corresponded to about 30,000 T cell genomes. The assay was immunoSEQ multiplex PCR, and TCRdb's table has in-frame clones only and misses some. The data show approximately 2,200,000 clones, approximately 94% seen once. Naive CD8 cells lacked CD45RO, underwent positive selection for CCR7 and left out terminally differentiated effector memory CD45RA+ cells. Study-level points and caveats: Represented diversity (both genetic and exposure-history) was limited by the small number of donors.

This clone was observed a single time. The antigen is unknown. The sample contains more than one DNA sequence encoding this CDR3. The rearrangement links TRBV27 to TRBJ2-4; D is uncertain. The source material was naive CD8+ T cells from PBMCs. This clonotype originated in a man between 18 and 35 years old in good health. Some clones in this sample may be carry-over from other donors' samples. CDR3 DNA: TGTGCCAGCAGTTTTCGAGACATTCAGTACTTC. It codes for CASSFRDIQYF.